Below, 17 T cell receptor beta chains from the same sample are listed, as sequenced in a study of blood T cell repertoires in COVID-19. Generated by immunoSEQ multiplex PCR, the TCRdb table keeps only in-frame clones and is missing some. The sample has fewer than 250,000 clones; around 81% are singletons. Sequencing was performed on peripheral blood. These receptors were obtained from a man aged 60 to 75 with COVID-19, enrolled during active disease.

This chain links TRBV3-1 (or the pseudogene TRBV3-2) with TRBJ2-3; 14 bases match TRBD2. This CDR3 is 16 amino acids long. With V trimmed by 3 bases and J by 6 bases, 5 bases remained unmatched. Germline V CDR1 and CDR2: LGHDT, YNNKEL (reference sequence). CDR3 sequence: CASSHGTSGRMDTQYF. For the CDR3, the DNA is TGTGCCAGCAGCCACGGGACTAGCGGGAGAATGGATACGCAGTATTTT.

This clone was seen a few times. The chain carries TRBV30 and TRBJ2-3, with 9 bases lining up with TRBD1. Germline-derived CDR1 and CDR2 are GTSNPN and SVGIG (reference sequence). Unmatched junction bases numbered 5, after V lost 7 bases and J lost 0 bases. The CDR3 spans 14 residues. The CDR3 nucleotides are TGTGCCTCCGGGACAGGGATTAGCACAGATACGCAGTATTTT. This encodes CASGTGISTDTQYF.

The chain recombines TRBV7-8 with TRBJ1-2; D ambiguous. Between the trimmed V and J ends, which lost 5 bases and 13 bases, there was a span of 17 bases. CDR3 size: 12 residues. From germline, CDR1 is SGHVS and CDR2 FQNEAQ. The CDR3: CASSPGVGESTF. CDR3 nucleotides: TGTGCCAGCAGCCCTGGCGTGGGCGAAAGCACCTTC.

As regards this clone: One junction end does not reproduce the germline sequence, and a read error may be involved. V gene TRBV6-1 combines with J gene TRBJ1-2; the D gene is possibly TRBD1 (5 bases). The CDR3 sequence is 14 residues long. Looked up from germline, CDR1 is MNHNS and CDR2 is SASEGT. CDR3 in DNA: TGTGCCAGCAGGGAAGCGGACATTTACTATGGCTACACCTTC. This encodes CASREADIYYGYTF.

The CDR3 DNA sequence: TGTGCCAGCAGCCCCGGGGGGCAGGACGAGCAGTACTTC. Its translation: CASSPGGQDEQYF. The chain is built from TRBV28 and TRBJ2-7; D might be TRBD2 (7 bases). V was cut by 6 bases and J by 5 bases, with 14 bases left in between. Germline V gene sequence: CDR1 MDHEN, CDR2 SYDVKM. The CDR3 length is 13 residues.

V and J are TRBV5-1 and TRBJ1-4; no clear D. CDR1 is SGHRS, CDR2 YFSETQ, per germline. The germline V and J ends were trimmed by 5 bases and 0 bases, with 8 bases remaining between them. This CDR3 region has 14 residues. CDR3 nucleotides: TGCGCCAGCAGATACACAACAACTAATGAAAAACTGTTTTTT. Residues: CASRYTTTNEKLFF.

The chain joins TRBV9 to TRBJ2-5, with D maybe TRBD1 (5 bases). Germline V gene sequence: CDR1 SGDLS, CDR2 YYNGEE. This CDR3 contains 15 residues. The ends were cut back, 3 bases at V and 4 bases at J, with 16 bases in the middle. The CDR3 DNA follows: TGTGCCAGCAGCGCCCGCCAGGGTTTTTCAGAGACCCAGTACTTC. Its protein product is CASSARQGFSETQYF.

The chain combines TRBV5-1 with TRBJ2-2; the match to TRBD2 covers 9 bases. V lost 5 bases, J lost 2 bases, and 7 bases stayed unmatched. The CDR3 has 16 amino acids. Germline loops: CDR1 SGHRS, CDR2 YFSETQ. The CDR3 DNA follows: TGCGCCAGCAGGGGTGGGACTAGCTCAAACACCGGGGAGCTGTTTTTT. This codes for CASRGGTSSNTGELFF.

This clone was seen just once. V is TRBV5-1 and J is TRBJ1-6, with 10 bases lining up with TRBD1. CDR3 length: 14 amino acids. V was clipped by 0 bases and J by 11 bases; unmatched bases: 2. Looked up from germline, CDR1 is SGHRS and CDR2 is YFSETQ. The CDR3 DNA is TGCGCCAGCAGCTTGGAGGGACAGGGGCCACCCCTCCACTTT. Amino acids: CASSLEGQGPPLHF.

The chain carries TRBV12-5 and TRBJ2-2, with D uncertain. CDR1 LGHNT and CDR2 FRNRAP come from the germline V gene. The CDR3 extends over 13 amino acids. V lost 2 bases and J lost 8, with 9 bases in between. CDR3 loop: CASGLMNAGELFF. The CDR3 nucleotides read TGTGCTAGTGGTTTGATGAACGCGGGGGAGCTGTTTTTT.

The DNA for the CDR3 is TGTGCCAGCAGCCCCCAGCCTCCCCGACTTAGCACAGATACGCAGTATTTT. Translating it yields CASSPQPPRLSTDTQYF. V gene TRBV7-2 combines with J gene TRBJ2-3; D not resolved. V was cut by 5 bases and J by 0 bases, with 18 bases left in between. The germline V gene has CDR1 SGHTA and CDR2 FQGNSA. The CDR3 length is 17 residues.

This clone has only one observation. This chain's CDR3 is CASSFQFLNTIYF. Written as DNA, the CDR3 is TGTGCCAGCAGTTTTCAGTTTCTAAACACCATATATTTT. The V gene is TRBV28, the J gene TRBJ1-3; no firm D call. The V gene lost 3 bases and the J gene lost 6 bases, with 9 bases spanning the gap. This CDR3 is built from 13 residues. Germline lookup yields CDR1 MDHEN and CDR2 SYDVKM.

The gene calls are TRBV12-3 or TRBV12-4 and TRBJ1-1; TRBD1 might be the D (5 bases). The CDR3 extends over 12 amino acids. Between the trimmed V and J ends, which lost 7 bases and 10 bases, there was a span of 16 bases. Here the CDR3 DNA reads TGTGCCAGCACCCTAGGAGGCGGGGGAGCTTTCTTT. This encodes CASTLGGGGAFF.

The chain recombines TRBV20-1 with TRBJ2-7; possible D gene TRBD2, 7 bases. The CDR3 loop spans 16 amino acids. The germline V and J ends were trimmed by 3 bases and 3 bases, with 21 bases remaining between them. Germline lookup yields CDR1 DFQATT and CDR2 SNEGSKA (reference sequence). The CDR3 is CSASPPGGRVHYEQYF. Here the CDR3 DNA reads TGCAGTGCTAGTCCCCCCGGGGGGCGGGTCCACTACGAGCAGTACTTC.

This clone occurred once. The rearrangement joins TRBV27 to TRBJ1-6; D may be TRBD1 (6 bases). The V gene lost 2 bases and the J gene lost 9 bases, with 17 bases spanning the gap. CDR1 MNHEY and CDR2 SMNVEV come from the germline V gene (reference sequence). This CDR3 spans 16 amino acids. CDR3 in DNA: TGTGCCAGCAGTTTAGCCCCGACAGGAATGAGTTCACCCCTCCACTTT. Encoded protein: CASSLAPTGMSSPLHF.

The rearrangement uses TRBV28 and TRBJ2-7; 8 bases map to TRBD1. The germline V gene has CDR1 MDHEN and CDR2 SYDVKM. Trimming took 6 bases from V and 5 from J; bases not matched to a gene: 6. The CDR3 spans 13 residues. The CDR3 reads CASSPGTGNEQYF. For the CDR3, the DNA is TGTGCCAGCAGCCCCGGGACAGGAAACGAGCAGTACTTC.

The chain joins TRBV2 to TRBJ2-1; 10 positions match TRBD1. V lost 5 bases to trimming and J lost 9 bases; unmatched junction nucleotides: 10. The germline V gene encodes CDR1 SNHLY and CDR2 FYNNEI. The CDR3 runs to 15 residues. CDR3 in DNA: TGTGCCAGCAGTACCGGGACAGGGGCTTTGACTGAGCAGTTCTTC. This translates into CASSTGTGALTEQFF. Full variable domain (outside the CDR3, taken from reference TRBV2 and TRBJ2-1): EPEVTQTPSHQVTQMGQEVILRCVPISNHLYFYWYRQILGQKVEFLVSFYNNEISEKSEIFDDQFSVERPDGSNFTLKIRSTKLEDSAMYFCASSTGTGALTEQFFGPGTRLTVL.